This T cell receptor (beta chain) derives from a study of CD8 T cells in Susac syndrome. The study used healthy donors as controls matched for age and sex. The CD8+ and CD4+ T cells were negatively isolated, with the TEMRA cells enriched by FACS. Comments on this clonotype: The antigen is unknown.

An amount of RNA that ranged from roughly 0.45 to 1 ug was reverse transcribed with random hexamers. TCRdb called the immunoSEQ multiplex PCR reads again in MiXCR, with one record for every CDR3 protein. The sample records 150,000 to 200,000 distinct CDR3 sequences, 90% to 95% being singletons. CDR1 is SGHDN and CDR2 is FVKESK in the germline V gene. This CDR3 is 13 amino acids long. With 2 bases removed from V and 4 bases from J, the gap between germline ends came to 7 bases. Study-wide results and limits: The number of individuals included in the study's TCR sequencing and HLA analysis was acknowledged as relatively small.

Sequenced: CD4+ T cells from PBMCs. The genes are TRBV14 and TRBJ2-3; D call uncertain. The receptor was derived from a human donor in good health. The chain's CDR3 is CASSQFGADTQYF. The CDR3 DNA follows: TGTGCCAGCAGCCAATTCGGCGCAGATACGCAGTATTTT.